These T cell receptor beta chains were read from a single sample in a study of a mutant IDH1 vaccine in newly diagnosed glioma. Libraries were prepared by immunoSEQ multiplex PCR; TCRdb keeps only in-frame clonotypes and omits some of them. The sample holds around 40,000 clones, around 84% seen once. These receptors are not linked to any known antigen. The source was PBMCs, collected from a glioma patient whose treatment included an IDH1 peptide vaccine. These receptors came from a woman between 18 and 30 years old with glioma. Some clones in this sample may be carry-over from other donors' samples. Both conserved end residues are part of each CDR3. D genes are given only for firm matches. Clone size is stated in some rows and not others, as once, few, many or a class when expanded.

CDR3 protein: CASSPLPDRDVGYTF; CDR3 DNA: TGTGCCAGCTCACCGCTACCCGACAGGGACGTTGGCTACACCTTC; J gene: TRBJ1-2; clone size: NA; D gene: TRBD1; V gene: TRBV18
CDR3 protein: CAISLLAGDTQYF; CDR3 DNA: TGTGCCATCAGCTTACTAGCGGGGGATACGCAGTATTTT; J gene: TRBJ2-3; clone size: NA; D gene: TRBD2; V gene: TRBV10-3
CDR3 protein: CASSLGLTEGTEAFF; CDR3 DNA: TGCGCCAGCAGCTTGGGCCTGACCGAGGGAACTGAAGCTTTCTTT; J gene: TRBJ1-1; clone size: NA; D gene: NA; V gene: TRBV5-1
CDR3 protein: CSATTSNRGIF; CDR3 DNA: TGCAGTGCCACAACTTCTAACAGGGGGATCTTT; J gene: TRBJ1-1; clone size: NA; D gene: TRBD1; V gene: TRBV20-1
CDR3 protein: CASTDPSWTSSGNTIYF; CDR3 DNA: TGTGCCAGCACCGACCCGTCCTGGACGAGCTCTGGAAACACCATATATTTT; J gene: TRBJ1-3; clone size: NA; D gene: NA; V gene: TRBV7-9
CDR3 protein: CATRASGTVVNTIYF; CDR3 DNA: TGTGCCACCAGAGCATCCGGGACAGTTGTGAACACCATATATTTT; J gene: TRBJ1-3; clone size: NA; D gene: TRBD1; V gene: TRBV5-4
CDR3 protein: CASSLSVGWGEKLFF; CDR3 DNA: TGCGCCAGCAGCTTGTCGGTGGGTTGGGGTGAAAAACTGTTTTTT; J gene: TRBJ1-4; clone size: NA; D gene: NA; V gene: TRBV5-1
CDR3 protein: CASSLRQGVSEAFF; CDR3 DNA: TGTGCCAGCAGCCTCCGACAGGGCGTATCGGAAGCTTTCTTT; J gene: TRBJ1-1; clone size: NA; D gene: TRBD1; V gene: TRBV6-5
CDR3 protein: CASSPGSLNTEAFF; CDR3 DNA: TGCGCCAGCAGTCCGGGCAGTCTGAACACTGAAGCTTTCTTT; J gene: TRBJ1-1; clone size: NA; D gene: NA; V gene: TRBV10-1
CDR3 protein: CASSFGEHTQYF; CDR3 DNA: TGTGCCAGCAGTTTCGGCGAGCATACGCAGTATTTT; J gene: TRBJ2-3; clone size: once; D gene: NA; V gene: TRBV27
CDR3 protein: CASSVRTGGLGYTF; CDR3 DNA: TGTGCCAGCAGTGTTCGGACAGGGGGCTTGGGCTACACCTTC; J gene: TRBJ1-2; clone size: NA; D gene: TRBD1; V gene: TRBV25-1
CDR3 protein: CASVSDRGLQETQYF; CDR3 DNA: TGTGCCAGCGTTTCGGACAGGGGCCTCCAAGAGACCCAGTACTTC; J gene: TRBJ2-5; clone size: NA; D gene: TRBD1; V gene: TRBV2
CDR3 protein: CASSQAGGGGYHYNEQFF; CDR3 DNA: TGTGCCAGCAGCCAAGCTGGGGGTGGGGGATACCATTACAATGAGCAGTTCTTC; J gene: TRBJ2-1; clone size: NA; D gene: NA; V gene: TRBV4-2